A single T cell receptor beta chain is shown here with its context. The antigen remains unidentified. The sample is drawn from a study of lung T cells in sarcoidosis with Löfgren's syndrome. Across the whole study: Repertoire analyses centered on Löfgren's syndrome patients. Regarding the study as a whole: Shared TRAV12-1 and TRBV2 CDR3 motifs across Löfgren's syndrome patients reportedly suggested public CD4+ TCRs. TRBV2 was the preferred pairing partner of TRAV12-1, with similar CDR3s.

TCRdb independently ran MiXCR on the reads; one entry per CDR3 protein. Among tens of thousands of distinct CDR3 sequences listed, 21% were seen once. Germline V gives CDR1 KGHDR, CDR2 SFDVKD. The CDR3 is 14 amino acids. V lost 4 bases and J 4 bases, leaving 12 bases between the germline ends. The rearrangement joins TRBV24-1 to TRBJ1-2; D is unclear. Material for sequencing was CD4+ T cells from PBMCs. The clonotype comes from a human donor with sarcoidosis (Löfgren's syndrome or another form), or a control subject (not recorded which). In nucleotides, the CDR3 is TGTGCCACCAGTGACACCGAGCACCTCTATGGCTACACCTTC. It specifies CATSDTEHLYGYTF.